This entry concerns a single TCR beta chain. This sample was taken from a study of blood T cell repertoires in COVID-19. About the research overall: PBMCs, B-cell-depleted T cells, or T cells were the source of the cDNA or gDNA that made up the material.

In the original workflow: Nucleated cell number was recorded as an estimate derived from reference gene primer amplification. Profiled with immunoSEQ multiplex PCR; TCRdb holds only in-frame clones, not every one. V, J and clone size are those of that table, while D and trimming were read from the DNA. Found here are almost 300,000 clones, about 90% of them singletons; the top ten hold approximately 12%. The CDR3 runs 13 residues. The V gene's germline CDR1 is SGHRS and CDR2 YFSETQ. Deletions cut 0 bases from V and 4 bases from J, with 7 bases between. It was during active infection that Seattle patients were enrolled and then longitudinally followed.

This chain uses TRBV5-1 with TRBJ1-1; D is unresolved. What was sequenced was peripheral blood. This clonotype was obtained from a woman in her twenties or thirties with COVID-19, enrolled during active disease. The DNA of the CDR3 is TGCGCCAGCAGCTTGGGAGGATCCACTGAAGCTTTCTTT. It specifies CASSLGGSTEAFF.